This TCR beta chain was captured by sequencing in a study of response to subunit inactivated influenza vaccine. MiXCR was run by TCRdb on the RT-PCR reads, yielding one entry per CDR3 protein. Altogether hundreds of thousands of distinct CDR3 sequences are present, 10% to 12% being singletons, with the ten largest covering roughly 9.6%. CDR1 MDHEN and CDR2 SYDVKM come from the germline V gene. Losses at the gene ends were 6 bases for V and 7 bases for J; bases not matched to a gene: 11. CDR3 length: 15 amino acids. This clonotype was detected many times. These data were also reused for a study on T cells expressing NK-cell markers. This second study notes: Researchers built TCR beta cDNA using 5'RACE template switching with UMIs. One of the eight sequenced donors was seronegative, whereas the other seven were HCMV-seropositive. 1.0-7.0% of CD8+ T cells in a handful of donors belonged to dominant NKG2C+ clonotypes. Clarity on HCMV specificity was lacking for the expanded NKG2C+ T cell clones.

The receptor comes from a man aged 50 to 60 who received an inactivated influenza vaccine. This material consisted of PBMCs from blood, taken on the day of vaccination. The genes are TRBV28 and TRBJ2-1, with TRBD1 identical over 8 bases. CDR3 coding DNA: TGTGCCAGCAGCATAGACAGGGGAATCAGGAATGAGCAGTTCTTC. It encodes CASSIDRGIRNEQFF.